This TCR beta chain was sequenced during a study of cytomegalovirus exposure and HLA in healthy donors. This table comes from immunoSEQ multiplex PCR, and its TCRdb copy is limited to in-frame clones, with some not included. The sample shows approximately 220,000 clones, 90% to 95% of them seen only once. General study results and limits: According to a subsequent analysis, TCR clusters identified in the first cohort showed a tendency to co-occur across the roughly 120 validation repertoires. For cytomegalovirus status, the classifier reportedly gave diagnoses with high specificity and sensitivity. The investigators catalogued 150 to 200 TCR beta chains as cytomegalovirus-associated.

A roughly 120-subject validation cohort, separate from the approximately 690-subject first cohort, supplied the donors. This CDR3 is 12 amino acids long. In germline, CDR1 is LNHDA, CDR2 SQIVND (reference sequence). J was trimmed by 9 bases and V by 9 bases; bases with no gene match: 5. A note on this clone: Its antigen is unidentified.

The chain couples TRBV19 to TRBJ2-2; 9 bases are a match to TRBD2. The source of this sequence is a woman younger than 30 in good health and CMV-seronegative. The sequencing sample was made of PBMCs. CDR3 residues: CASVAGVRELFF. As DNA, the CDR3 is TGTGCCAGCGTAGCGGGGGTGAGGGAGCTGTTTTTT.